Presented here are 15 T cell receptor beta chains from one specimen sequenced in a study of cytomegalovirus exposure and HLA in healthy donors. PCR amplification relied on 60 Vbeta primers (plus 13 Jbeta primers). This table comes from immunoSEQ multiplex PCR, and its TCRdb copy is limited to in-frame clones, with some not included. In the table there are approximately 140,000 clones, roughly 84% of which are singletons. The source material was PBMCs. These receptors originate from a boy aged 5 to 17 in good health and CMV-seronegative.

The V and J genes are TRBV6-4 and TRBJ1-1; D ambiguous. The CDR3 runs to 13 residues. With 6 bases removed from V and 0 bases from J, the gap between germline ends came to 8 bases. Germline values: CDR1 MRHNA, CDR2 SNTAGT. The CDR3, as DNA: TGTGCCAGCAGACAGAGTTTGAACACTGAAGCTTTCTTT. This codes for CASRQSLNTEAFF.

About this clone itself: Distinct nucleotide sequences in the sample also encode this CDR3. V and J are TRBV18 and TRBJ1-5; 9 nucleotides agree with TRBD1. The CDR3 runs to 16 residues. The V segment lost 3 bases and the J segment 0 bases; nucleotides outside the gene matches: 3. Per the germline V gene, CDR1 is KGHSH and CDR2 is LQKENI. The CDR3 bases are TGTGCCAGCTCACCGGGACAGGGTTATAGCAATCAGCCCCAGCATTTT. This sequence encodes CASSPGQGYSNQPQHF.

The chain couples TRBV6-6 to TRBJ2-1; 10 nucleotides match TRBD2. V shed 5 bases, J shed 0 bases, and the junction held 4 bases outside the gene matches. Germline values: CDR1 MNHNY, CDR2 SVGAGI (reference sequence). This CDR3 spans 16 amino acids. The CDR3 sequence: CASSRTSGSSYNEQFF. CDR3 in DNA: TGTGCCAGCAGTAGGACTAGCGGAAGCTCCTACAATGAGCAGTTCTTC.

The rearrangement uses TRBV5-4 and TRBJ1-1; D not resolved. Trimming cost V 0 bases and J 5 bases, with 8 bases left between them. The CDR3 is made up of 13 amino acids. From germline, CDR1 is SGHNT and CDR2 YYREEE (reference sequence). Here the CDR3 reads CASSLESLTEAFF. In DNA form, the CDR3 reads TGTGCCAGCAGCTTGGAGAGTTTAACTGAAGCTTTCTTT.

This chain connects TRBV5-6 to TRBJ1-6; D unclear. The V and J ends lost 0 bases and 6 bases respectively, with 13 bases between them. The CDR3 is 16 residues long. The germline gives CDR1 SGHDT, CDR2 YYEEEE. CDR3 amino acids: CASSLANARSNSPLHF. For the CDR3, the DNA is TGTGCCAGCAGCTTGGCCAACGCCCGTAGTAATTCACCCCTCCACTTT.

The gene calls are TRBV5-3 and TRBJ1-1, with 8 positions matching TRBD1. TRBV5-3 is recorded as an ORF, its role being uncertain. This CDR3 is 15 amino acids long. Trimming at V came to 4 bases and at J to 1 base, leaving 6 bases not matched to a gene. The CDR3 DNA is TGTGCCAGAAGCGCGCCGGGACAGGCGAACACTGAAGCTTTCTTT. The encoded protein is CARSAPGQANTEAFF.

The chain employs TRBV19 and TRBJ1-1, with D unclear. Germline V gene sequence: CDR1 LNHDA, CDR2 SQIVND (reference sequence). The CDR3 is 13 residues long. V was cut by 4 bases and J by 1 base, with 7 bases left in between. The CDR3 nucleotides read TGTGCCAGTAGTACCAACGGGAACACTGAAGCTTTCTTT. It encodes CASSTNGNTEAFF.

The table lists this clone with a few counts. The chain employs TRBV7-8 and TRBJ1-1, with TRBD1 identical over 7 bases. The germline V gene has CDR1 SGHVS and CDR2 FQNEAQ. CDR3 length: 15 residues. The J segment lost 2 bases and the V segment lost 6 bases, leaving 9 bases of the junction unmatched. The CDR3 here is CASRRGQPGNTEAFF. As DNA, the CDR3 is TGTGCCAGCAGACGGGGACAGCCTGGAAACACTGAAGCTTTCTTT.

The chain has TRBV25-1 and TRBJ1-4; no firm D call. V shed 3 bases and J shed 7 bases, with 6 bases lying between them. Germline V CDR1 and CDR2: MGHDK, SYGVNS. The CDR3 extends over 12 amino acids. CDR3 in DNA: TGTGCCAGCAGTGATCTTTCTGAAAAACTGTTTTTT. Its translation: CASSDLSEKLFF.

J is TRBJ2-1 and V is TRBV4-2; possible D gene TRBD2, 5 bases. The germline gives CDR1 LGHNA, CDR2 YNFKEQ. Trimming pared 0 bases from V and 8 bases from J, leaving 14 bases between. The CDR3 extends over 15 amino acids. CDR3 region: CASSQDSKERDEQFF. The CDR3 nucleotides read TGTGCCAGCAGCCAAGACAGTAAGGAGAGGGATGAGCAGTTCTTC.

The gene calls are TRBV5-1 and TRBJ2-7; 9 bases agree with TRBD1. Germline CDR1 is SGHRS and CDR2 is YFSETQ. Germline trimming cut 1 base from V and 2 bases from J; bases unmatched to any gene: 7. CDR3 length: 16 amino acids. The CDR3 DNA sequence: TGCGCCAGCAGCTTGCCTATCGGACAGGGGCCCTACGAGCAGTACTTC. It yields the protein CASSLPIGQGPYEQYF.

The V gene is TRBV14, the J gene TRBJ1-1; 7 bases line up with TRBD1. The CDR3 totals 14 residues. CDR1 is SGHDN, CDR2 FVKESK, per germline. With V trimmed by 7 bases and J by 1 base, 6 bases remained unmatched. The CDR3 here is CASKGALTNTEAFF. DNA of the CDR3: TGTGCCAGCAAGGGGGCACTGACGAACACTGAAGCTTTCTTT.

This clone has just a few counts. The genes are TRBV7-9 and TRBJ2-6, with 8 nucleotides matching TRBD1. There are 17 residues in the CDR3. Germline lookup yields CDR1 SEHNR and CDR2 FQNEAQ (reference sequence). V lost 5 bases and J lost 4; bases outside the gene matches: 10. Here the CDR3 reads CASSPTLTGDGANVLTF. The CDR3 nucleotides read TGTGCCAGCAGCCCTACGCTGACAGGGGACGGGGCCAACGTCCTGACTTTC.

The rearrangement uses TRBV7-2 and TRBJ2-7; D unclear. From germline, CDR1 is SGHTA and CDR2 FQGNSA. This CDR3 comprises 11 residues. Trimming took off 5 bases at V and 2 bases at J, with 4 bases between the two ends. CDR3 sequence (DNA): TGTGCCAGCAGCGCTACCTACGAGCAGTACTTC. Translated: CASSATYEQYF.

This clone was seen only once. CDR3: CASSELRLAENIQYF. The CDR3 bases are TGTGCCAGCAGTGAACTCAGACTAGCGGAAAACATTCAGTACTTC. This chain joins TRBV2 and TRBJ2-4; 9 nucleotides match TRBD2. V gave up 2 bases and J gave up 5 bases; unmatched junction bases: 4. The CDR3 has 15 amino acids. In germline, CDR1 is SNHLY, CDR2 FYNNEI.